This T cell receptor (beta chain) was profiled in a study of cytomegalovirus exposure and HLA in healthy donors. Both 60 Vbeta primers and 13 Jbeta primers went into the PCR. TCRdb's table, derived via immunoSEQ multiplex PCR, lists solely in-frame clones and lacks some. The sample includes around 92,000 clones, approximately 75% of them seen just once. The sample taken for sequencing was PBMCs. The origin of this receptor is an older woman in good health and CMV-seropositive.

CDR3 region: CASSRQGRYEQYF. The CDR3 DNA is TGTGCCAGCAGCCGACAGGGGAGATACGAGCAGTACTTC. This chain uses TRBV27 with TRBJ2-7; 8 nucleotides line up with TRBD1. This CDR3 region has 13 residues. The ends lost 6 bases at V and 4 bases at J; junction bases unmatched: 5. CDR1 is MNHEY and CDR2 is SMNVEV in the germline V gene (reference sequence).